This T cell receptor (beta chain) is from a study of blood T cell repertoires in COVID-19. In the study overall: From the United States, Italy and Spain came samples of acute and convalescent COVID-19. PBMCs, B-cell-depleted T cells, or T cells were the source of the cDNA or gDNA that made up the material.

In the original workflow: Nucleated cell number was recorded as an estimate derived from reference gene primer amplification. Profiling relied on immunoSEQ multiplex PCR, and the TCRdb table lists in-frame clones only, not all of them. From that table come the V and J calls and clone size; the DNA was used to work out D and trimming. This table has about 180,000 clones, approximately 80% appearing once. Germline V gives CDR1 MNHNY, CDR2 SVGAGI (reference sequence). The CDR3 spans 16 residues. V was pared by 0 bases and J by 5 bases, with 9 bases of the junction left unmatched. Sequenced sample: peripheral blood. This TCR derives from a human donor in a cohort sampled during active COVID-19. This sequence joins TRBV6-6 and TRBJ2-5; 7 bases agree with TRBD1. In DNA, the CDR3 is TGTGCCAGCAGTTACTCTGGGGGACAGTACGGGGAGACCCAGTACTTC. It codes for CASSYSGGQYGETQYF.